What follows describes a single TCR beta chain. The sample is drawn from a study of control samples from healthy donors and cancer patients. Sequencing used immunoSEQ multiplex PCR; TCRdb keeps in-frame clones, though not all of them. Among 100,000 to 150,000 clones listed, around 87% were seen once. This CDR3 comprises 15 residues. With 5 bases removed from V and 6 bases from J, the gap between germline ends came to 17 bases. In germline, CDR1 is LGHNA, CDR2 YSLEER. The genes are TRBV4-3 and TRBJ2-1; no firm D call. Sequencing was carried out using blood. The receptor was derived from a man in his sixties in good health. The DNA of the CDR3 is TGCGCCAGCAGCAACACAGAGCTCTTGGGCAATGAGCAGTTCTTC. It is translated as CASSNTELLGNEQFF.